The 15 T cell receptor beta chains reported below all come from one sample, sequenced in a study of blood T cell repertoires in COVID-19 (dated by TCRdb to 2019 to 2021). The library was obtained by the immunoSEQ multiplex PCR assay. TCRdb retrieved this table from immuneACCESS and kept in-frame rearrangements only. Not all clones are present; in checked studies, unresolved V genes account for under half, and no reason is known for the remainder. The sample contains some 69,000 clones, 65% to 85% of them found a single time. The leading ten clones occupy around 2.3% of the sample. Material for sequencing was peripheral blood. All receptors come from a man at least 80 years old with active or convalescent COVID-19.

The V call is TRBV6-5, the J call TRBJ1-4, with no clear D. This CDR3 is 15 amino acids long. Germline assignment: CDR1 MNHEY and CDR2 SVGAGI. With 8 bases removed from V and 8 bases from J, the gap between germline ends came to 21 bases. CDR3 DNA sequence: TGTGCCAGCTCAAGCGGAGGGTCGCGTGGCGAAAAACTGTTTTTT. This codes for CASSSGGSRGEKLFF.

This rearrangement joins TRBV7-8 to TRBJ2-7, with a possible D match to TRBD1 (5 bases). Germline CDR1 and CDR2: SGHVS and FQNEAQ. The V gene lost 1 base and the J gene lost 0 bases, with 16 bases spanning the gap. The CDR3 length is 17 residues. The CDR3 loop is CASSLDLRTPHSYEQYF. As DNA, the CDR3 is TGTGCCAGCAGCTTAGATCTGAGGACACCTCACTCCTACGAGCAGTACTTC.

The V and J genes are TRBV11-2 and TRBJ2-3; 7 nucleotides match TRBD1. The CDR3 sequence is 14 residues long. V lost 8 bases to trimming and J lost 2 bases; unmatched junction nucleotides: 7. The V gene's germline CDR1 is SGHAT and CDR2 FQNNGV. The CDR3, as DNA: TGTGCCAGCCGTAGGGACAGATACACAGATACGCAGTATTTT. It specifies CASRRDRYTDTQYF.

The V and J genes are TRBV4-1 and TRBJ1-2, with 9 positions matching TRBD1. Germline V gives CDR1 MGHRA, CDR2 YSYEKL. V shed 4 bases, J shed 3 bases, and the junction held 9 bases outside the gene matches. The CDR3 has 16 residues. Written as DNA, the CDR3 is TGCGCCAGCAGCCTCCGTAACAGGGGGCCGGACTATGGCTACACCTTC. Its protein product is CASSLRNRGPDYGYTF.

The chain recombines TRBV7-2 with TRBJ2-7; D perhaps matches TRBD1 (5 bases). The CDR3 covers 13 residues. Germline-derived CDR1 and CDR2 are SGHTA and FQGNSA. The V and J ends lost 7 bases and 2 bases respectively, with 12 bases between them. CDR3 sequence (DNA): TGTGCCAGCAACGACATAGGGGCCTACGAGCAGTACTTC. Amino acids: CASNDIGAYEQYF.

V usage is TRBV10-1 and J usage is TRBJ1-1; 8 positions agree with TRBD1. The CDR3 is made up of 14 amino acids. CDR1 is WNHNN, CDR2 SYGVQD, per germline (reference sequence). V dropped 6 bases and J dropped 5; count of bases not matched to a gene: 8. The CDR3 here is CASSADRGGTEAFF. CDR3 nucleotide sequence: TGCGCCAGCAGCGCCGACAGGGGAGGAACTGAAGCTTTCTTT.

The chain joins TRBV4-1 to TRBJ2-7; perhaps TRBD1 as D (5 bases). The CDR3 has 15 amino acids. The V gene's germline CDR1 is MGHRA and CDR2 YSYEKL. Trimming left V 2 bases short and J 2 bases short, with 13 bases between. CDR3 coding DNA: TGCGCCAGCAGCCAACCAAGAAGGGGCACCTACGAGCAGTACTTC. Protein product: CASSQPRRGTYEQYF.

The chain uses TRBV30 and TRBJ1-5; 7 positions agree with TRBD1. Germline V gene lookup returns CDR1 GTSNPN and CDR2 SVGIG (reference sequence). CDR3 length: 16 residues. The J segment lost 2 bases and the V segment lost 1 base, leaving 8 bases of the junction unmatched. CDR3: CAWSATGARGNQPQHF. The CDR3 bases are TGTGCCTGGAGTGCCACAGGGGCGCGAGGCAATCAGCCCCAGCATTTT.

V and J are TRBV29-1 and TRBJ1-1; 8 bases map to TRBD1. With 7 bases clipped from V and 6 bases from J, the junction kept 10 bases outside the gene matches. The CDR3 extends over 13 amino acids. Germline V gene sequence: CDR1 SQVTM, CDR2 ANQGSEA. The CDR3 region is CSGEDRGSAEAFF. The CDR3 nucleotides read TGCAGCGGCGAAGACAGGGGATCGGCTGAAGCTTTCTTT.

This chain uses TRBV5-4 with TRBJ2-2, with TRBD1 as a possible D gene (6 bases). The CDR3 contains 14 residues. Germline CDR1 SGHNT, CDR2 YYREEE (reference sequence). V was pared by 4 bases and J by 2 bases, with 9 bases between. The chain's CDR3 is CASSGTLNTGELFF. The CDR3 nucleotides are TGTGCCAGCAGCGGGACACTAAACACCGGGGAGCTGTTTTTT.

The CDR3 loop reads CASRGTDDQPQHF. CDR3 bases: TGTGCCAGCAGGGGGACAGACGATCAGCCCCAGCATTTT. This sequence joins TRBV2 and TRBJ1-5, with 7 bases lining up with TRBD1. Germline CDR1 is SNHLY and CDR2 is FYNNEI. The CDR3 length is 13 residues. The trim removed 6 bases at V and 5 bases at J, leaving 4 bases unmatched. Filled out from reference TRBV2 and TRBJ1-5, the complete variable domain reads EPEVTQTPSHQVTQMGQEVILRCVPISNHLYFYWYRQILGQKVEFLVSFYNNEISEKSEIFDDQFSVERPDGSNFTLKIRSTKLEDSAMYFCASRGTDDQPQHFGDGTRLSIL.

The chain combines TRBV18 with TRBJ2-1; D may be TRBD2 (5 bases). V gave up 3 bases and J gave up 0 bases, with 18 bases separating them. The germline CDR1 and CDR2 sequences are KGHSH and LQKENI. The CDR3 length is 18 residues. The CDR3 DNA reads as TGTGCCAGCTCACCCCAAGTAACCGGGGTGAGCTCCTACAATGAGCAGTTCTTC. It codes for CASSPQVTGVSSYNEQFF. Drawing the rest from reference TRBV18 and TRBJ2-1, the complete variable domain is NAGVMQNPRHLVRRRGQEARLRCSPMKGHSHVYWYRQLPEEGLKFMVYLQKENIIDESGMPKERFSAEFPKEGPSILRIQQVVRGDSAAYFCASSPQVTGVSSYNEQFFGPGTRLTVL.

The V call is TRBV9, the J call TRBJ2-4; perhaps TRBD2 as D (5 bases). Germline CDR1 reads SGDLS; CDR2 reads YYNGEE. CDR3 length: 13 residues. The ends were cut back, 0 bases at V and 4 bases at J, with 5 bases in the middle. The CDR3 sequence: CASSVGTKNIQYF. For the CDR3, the DNA is TGTGCCAGCAGCGTAGGGACTAAAAACATTCAGTACTTC.

The chain couples TRBV6-5 to TRBJ2-7; 8 bases agree with TRBD1. The CDR3 totals 16 residues. Per the germline V gene, CDR1 is MNHEY and CDR2 is SVGAGI. With 2 bases clipped from V and 5 bases from J, the junction kept 11 bases outside the gene matches. Here the CDR3 DNA reads TGTGCCAGCAGTTACCCGAGGGACAGGAGTTTCCACGAGCAGTACTTC. Amino acids: CASSYPRDRSFHEQYF.

The chain has TRBV11-3 and TRBJ2-7; D ambiguous. The CDR3 runs to 11 residues. Trimming shortened V by 4 bases and J by 3 bases, and 4 bases separated the two germline ends. CDR1 SGHNT and CDR2 YENEEA come from the germline V gene. The CDR3 region has the DNA TGTGCCAGCAGCTCCAACTACGAGCAGTACTTC. It yields the protein CASSSNYEQYF.